Following are 21 T cell receptor beta chains from one sample sequenced in a study of cytomegalovirus exposure and HLA in healthy donors. Amplification used 60 Vbeta primers and 13 Jbeta primers. Method: immunoSEQ multiplex PCR; TCRdb's copy keeps in-frame clones and lacks some. The repertoire holds roughly 110,000 clones, with 70% as singletons. The specimen was PBMCs. The source of these receptors is a man younger than 45 in good health and CMV-seropositive.

V and J are TRBV30 and TRBJ1-4, with D hard to call. V lost 0 bases, J lost 5 bases, and 13 bases lay in between. This CDR3 contains 15 residues. CDR1 is GTSNPN and CDR2 is SVGIG in the germline V gene (reference sequence). The CDR3 sequence is CAWSVRGPKNEKLFF. The DNA for the CDR3 is TGTGCCTGGAGTGTACGAGGCCCGAAGAATGAAAAACTGTTTTTT.

This chain connects TRBV5-6 to TRBJ2-5, with D tentatively TRBD2 (5 bases). Per germline, CDR1 SGHDT and CDR2 YYEEEE. The V gene lost 0 bases and the J gene lost 2 bases, with 8 bases spanning the gap. The CDR3 totals 14 residues. Here the CDR3 DNA reads TGTGCCAGCAGCTTGGGACTATTACAAGAGACCCAGTACTTC. Its protein is CASSLGLLQETQYF.

This chain links TRBV5-1 with TRBJ1-1; weak D call: TRBD1 (5 bases). From germline, CDR1 is SGHRS and CDR2 YFSETQ. The CDR3 length is 15 residues. V gave up 0 bases and J gave up 0 bases, with 9 bases separating them. The DNA of the CDR3 is TGCGCCAGCAGCTTGGAGGGGCCTATGAACACTGAAGCTTTCTTT. Translating it yields CASSLEGPMNTEAFF.

The V call is TRBV9, the J call TRBJ2-3, with D possibly being TRBD2 (7 bases). Trimming removed 2 bases from V and 1 base from J, with 14 bases in between. Per the germline V gene, CDR1 is SGDLS and CDR2 is YYNGEE. This CDR3 is 16 amino acids long. For the CDR3, the DNA is TGTGCCAGCAGCGTGAGGGGGGGGCGGGGCACAGATACGCAGTATTTT. It translates to CASSVRGGRGTDTQYF.

This clone was detected only once. The chain carries TRBV30 and TRBJ2-7, with D possibly TRBD1 on 6 matching bases. CDR3 size: 12 residues. Germline loops: CDR1 GTSNPN, CDR2 SVGIG (reference sequence). Trimming took off 2 bases at V and 3 bases at J, with 8 bases between the two ends. The CDR3 DNA follows: TGTGCCTGGAGTAAACAGGGCTACGAGCAGTACTTC. This translates into CAWSKQGYEQYF. Combining the CDR3 with reference TRBV30 and TRBJ2-7 gives the whole variable domain SQTIHQWPATLVQPVGSPLSLECTVEGTSNPNLYWYRQAAGRGLQLLFYSVGIGQISSEVPQNLSASRPQDRQFILSSKKLLLSDSGFYLCAWSKQGYEQYFGPGTRLTVT.

A remark on this clone: The same CDR3 is also encoded by other DNA sequences in this sample. The chain is built from TRBV2 and TRBJ1-1, with 7 bases aligning to TRBD1. The CDR3 extends over 14 amino acids. In germline, CDR1 is SNHLY, CDR2 FYNNEI. With 6 bases clipped from V and 4 bases from J, the junction kept 8 bases outside the gene matches. This CDR3 is CASRWDSEGTEAFF. The CDR3 nucleotides are TGTGCCAGCAGATGGGACAGCGAGGGCACTGAAGCTTTCTTT.

The J gene is TRBJ2-1, the V gene TRBV5-4; 9 nucleotides agree with TRBD2. V shed 4 bases and J 7 bases; nucleotides not matched to a gene: 9. CDR3 length: 15 residues. CDR1 is SGHNT, CDR2 YYREEE, per germline (reference sequence). CDR3 protein: CASSPPGTSKNEQFF. The DNA for the CDR3 is TGTGCCAGCAGCCCCCCCGGGACTAGCAAAAATGAGCAGTTCTTC.

This chain joins TRBV7-3 and TRBJ2-5; 8 bases are shared with TRBD1. Trimming took 5 bases from V and 3 from J; bases not matched to a gene: 8. From germline, CDR1 is SGHTA and CDR2 FQGTGA. The CDR3 covers 15 residues. The CDR3 here is CASSPKGQGKETQYF. The CDR3 coding sequence is TGTGCCAGCAGCCCTAAAGGACAGGGAAAAGAGACCCAGTACTTC.

In regard to this clone: An end of the junction does not agree with germline; a read error may underlie this. V usage is TRBV10-3 and J usage is TRBJ2-2; D gene unclear. Germline lookup yields CDR1 ENHRY and CDR2 SYGVKD. This CDR3 has 15 residues. CDR3 loop: CAISESRLNIGELFF. CDR3 DNA: TGTGCCATCAGTGAATCTAGACTCAACATCGGGGAGCTGTTTTTT.

The chain joins TRBV19 to TRBJ2-2, with TRBD2 matching over 10 bases. CDR3 length: 15 amino acids. Looked up from germline, CDR1 is LNHDA and CDR2 is SQIVND (reference sequence). The trim removed 6 bases at V and 4 bases at J, leaving 5 bases unmatched. CDR3 in amino acids: CASSLAGDGTGELFF. In DNA form, the CDR3 reads TGTGCCAGTAGCCTAGCGGGAGATGGCACCGGGGAGCTGTTTTTT.

This chain links TRBV7-6 with TRBJ1-2; unclear D gene. The CDR3 covers 16 residues. Trimming shortened V by 0 bases and J by 5 bases, and 16 bases separated the two germline ends. Germline CDR1 reads SGHVS; CDR2 reads FNYEAQ. The CDR3 reads CASSLAVSGSGYGYTF. In DNA, the CDR3 is TGTGCCAGCAGCTTAGCGGTATCGGGGTCTGGGTATGGCTACACCTTC.

The chain carries TRBV29-1 and TRBJ2-3, with 7 bases aligning to TRBD1. The ends lost 6 bases at V and 8 bases at J; junction bases unmatched: 8. Germline V lookup: CDR1 SQVTM, CDR2 ANQGSEA. The CDR3 has 12 residues. The CDR3 nucleotides are TGCAGCGTAAAAGGGGGCGAGGGTACGCAGTATTTT. Its protein product is CSVKGGEGTQYF.

The chain is built from TRBV10-1 and TRBJ2-7; D possibly corresponds to TRBD1 (6 bases). Trimming shortened V by 4 bases and J by 3 bases, and 10 bases separated the two germline ends. Germline loops: CDR1 WNHNN, CDR2 SYGVQD (reference sequence). CDR3 length: 13 amino acids. CDR3: CASSGTACYEQYV. CDR3 sequence (DNA): TGCGCCAGCAGTGGGACAGCCTGCTACGAGCAGTACGTC.

This sequence joins TRBV7-2 and TRBJ2-7; 14 nucleotides agree with TRBD2. Germline V gene lookup returns CDR1 SGHTA and CDR2 FQGNSA. CDR3 length: 17 amino acids. J was trimmed by 4 bases and V by 1 base; bases with no gene match: 6. The CDR3 coding sequence is TGTGCCAGCAGCTTAGTTTCCGGGACTAGCGGGGGATACGAGCAGTACTTC. This sequence encodes CASSLVSGTSGGYEQYF. Full variable domain (outside the CDR3, taken from reference TRBV7-2 and TRBJ2-7): GAGVSQSPSNKVTEKGKDVELRCDPISGHTALYWYRQSLGQGLEFLIYFQGNSAPDKSGLPSDRFSAERTGGSVSTLTIQRTQQEDSAVYLCASSLVSGTSGGYEQYFGPGTRLTVT.

The chain uses TRBV13 and TRBJ1-2, with a weak D call TRBD1 (6 bases). The germline V gene encodes CDR1 PRHDT and CDR2 FYEKMQ (reference sequence). V lost 2 bases to trimming and J lost 8 bases, with 21 bases between them. This CDR3 comprises 16 residues. The CDR3 sequence is CASSLYRDILLRGYTF. CDR3 bases: TGTGCCAGCAGCTTATACCGGGACATCCTACTGAGGGGCTACACCTTC.

This chain connects TRBV29-1 to TRBJ1-1; TRBD1 might be the D (6 bases). This CDR3 has 15 amino acids. Trimming shortened V by 5 bases and J by 0 bases, and 16 bases separated the two germline ends. Looked up from germline, CDR1 is SQVTM and CDR2 is ANQGSEA. CDR3 protein: CSVYWAGTLNTEAFF. Written as DNA, the CDR3 is TGCAGCGTTTATTGGGCCGGGACATTGAACACTGAAGCTTTCTTT.

V is TRBV10-3 and J is TRBJ2-1, with TRBD2 matching over 8 bases. Germline V CDR1 and CDR2: ENHRY, SYGVKD. With 7 bases clipped from V and 5 bases from J, the junction kept 10 bases outside the gene matches. The CDR3 sequence is 15 residues long. The chain's CDR3 is CAIIRSSGSHNEQFF. In DNA, the CDR3 is TGTGCCATCATTAGGTCCAGCGGGAGTCACAATGAGCAGTTCTTC.

V gene TRBV30 combines with J gene TRBJ2-3; 9 positions agree with TRBD1. Germline values: CDR1 GTSNPN, CDR2 SVGIG (reference sequence). Trimming at V came to 1 base and at J to 3 bases, leaving 5 bases not matched to a gene. This CDR3 contains 15 residues. The CDR3 coding sequence is TGTGCCTGGAGTGGGGTTGGACAGGGGACAGATACGCAGTATTTT. This codes for CAWSGVGQGTDTQYF. Using reference TRBV30 and TRBJ2-3 for the parts outside the CDR3, the full variable domain is SQTIHQWPATLVQPVGSPLSLECTVEGTSNPNLYWYRQAAGRGLQLLFYSVGIGQISSEVPQNLSASRPQDRQFILSSKKLLLSDSGFYLCAWSGVGQGTDTQYFGPGTRLTVL.

This clone was found once. The V call is TRBV2, the J call TRBJ2-7, with D unclear. V was shortened by 0 bases and J by 2 bases, with 8 bases between the two germline ends. The germline CDR1 and CDR2 sequences are SNHLY and FYNNEI. This CDR3 region has 14 residues. The CDR3 region is CASSEARRTYEQYF. DNA of the CDR3: TGTGCCAGCAGTGAAGCGCGCAGGACCTACGAGCAGTACTTC. Combining the CDR3 with reference TRBV2 and TRBJ2-7 gives the whole variable domain EPEVTQTPSHQVTQMGQEVILRCVPISNHLYFYWYRQILGQKVEFLVSFYNNEISEKSEIFDDQFSVERPDGSNFTLKIRSTKLEDSAMYFCASSEARRTYEQYFGPGTRLTVT.

This clone has a handful of counts. V usage is TRBV6-5 and J usage is TRBJ1-2; 8 bases are shared with TRBD1. The V segment lost 9 bases and the J segment 0 bases; nucleotides outside the gene matches: 6. CDR3 length: 14 residues. CDR1 is MNHEY and CDR2 is SVGAGI in the germline V gene. Here the CDR3 DNA reads TGTGCCAGTGCAGGGGGCCCAGCTAACTATGGCTACACCTTC. This gives the protein CASAGGPANYGYTF.

This chain links TRBV6-1 with TRBJ1-6; no firm D call. CDR3 length: 15 amino acids. Germline V lookup: CDR1 MNHNS, CDR2 SASEGT. V lost 6 bases and J lost 0, with 9 bases in between. CDR3 sequence (DNA): TGTGCCAGCAGAGCCGGACTCTCCTATAATTCACCCCTCCACTTT. It translates to CASRAGLSYNSPLHF.